This entry lists 32 T cell receptor beta chains sequenced from one sample in a study of CD8 T cells in ankylosing spondylitis. TCRdb reprocessed the 5' RACE reads via MiXCR and lists one record per CDR3 protein. The sample yields tens of thousands of distinct CDR3 sequences, around 30% seen once. Sequencing was done on a sample of blood, either unsorted or a sorted T cell fraction (not recorded which). The receptors were gathered from a male donor with ankylosing spondylitis or in good health (not recorded which).

This chain joins TRBV11-1 and TRBJ2-1; TRBD1 matches at 7 bases. This CDR3 contains 15 residues. V shed 5 bases and J 3 bases; nucleotides not matched to a gene: 7. The germline CDR1 and CDR2 sequences are SGHAT and FQDESV (reference sequence). The CDR3: CASSHDRVSYNEQFF. DNA for the CDR3: TGTGCCAGCAGCCATGACAGGGTGAGCTACAATGAGCAGTTCTTC. The full variable domain, rest sourced from reference TRBV11-1 and TRBJ2-1, is EAEVAQSPRYKITEKSQAVAFWCDPISGHATLYWYRQILGQGPELLVQFQDESVVDDSQLPKDRFSAERLKGVDSTLKIQPAELGDSAMYLCASSHDRVSYNEQFFGPGTRLTVL.

This clonotype appeared a few times. The chain combines TRBV9 with TRBJ2-7; D unclear. This CDR3 comprises 13 residues. The germline gives CDR1 SGDLS, CDR2 YYNGEE. With 0 bases removed from V and 6 bases from J, the gap between germline ends came to 10 bases. The CDR3 reads CASSVVVSGEQYF. CDR3 sequence (DNA): TGTGCCAGCAGCGTAGTAGTGTCGGGCGAGCAGTACTTC.

This clonotype was picked up a small number of times. The CDR3 here is CATARTGIAKNIQYF. Here the CDR3 DNA reads TGTGCCACCGCCCGAACAGGAATAGCCAAAAACATTCAGTACTTC. The V and J genes are TRBV27 and TRBJ2-4; possible D gene TRBD1, 5 bases. This CDR3 is built from 15 residues. Germline V gene sequence: CDR1 MNHEY, CDR2 SMNVEV (reference sequence). Trimming cost V 10 bases and J 0 bases, with 16 bases left between them.

V and J are TRBV21-1 and TRBJ2-7; the D call of TRBD2 is as the table states it, not checked on the DNA. TRBV21-1 is a pseudogene segment. The CDR3 length is 17 residues. This CDR3 is CASSNPPSGGGSYEQYF. The DNA of the CDR3 is TGTGCCAGCAGCAATCCTCCGAGCGGGGGGGGATCCTACGAGCAGTACTTC.

This clonotype showed up just a few times. This chain uses TRBV20-1 with TRBJ2-3; 8 bases line up with TRBD2. After removal of 4 bases from V and 3 bases from J, the junction contained 6 bases not matched to a gene. Germline V gene sequence: CDR1 DFQATT, CDR2 SNEGSKA (reference sequence). This CDR3 has 14 amino acids. CDR3 loop: CSAISGAGTDTQYF. Written as DNA, the CDR3 is TGCAGTGCTATTAGCGGGGCAGGGACAGATACGCAGTATTTT.

This clonotype was seen more than once but under ten times. The J gene is TRBJ2-7, the V gene TRBV5-1, with D perhaps matching TRBD1 (6 bases). There are 15 residues in the CDR3. V shed 2 bases and J shed 4 bases, with 16 bases lying between them. Germline V gene sequence: CDR1 SGHRS, CDR2 YFSETQ. The CDR3 DNA sequence: TGCGCCAGCAGCTTAACCCCCTGGGACAAGTACGAGCAGTACGTC. It translates to CASSLTPWDKYEQYV.

The CDR3 DNA reads as TGTGCCAGCTCACCGATCGCGCGGCTCCAGCCCCAGCATTTT. This gives the protein CASSPIARLQPQHF. The chain couples TRBV18 to TRBJ1-5; D is uncertain. The CDR3 contains 14 residues. Trimming stripped 3 bases from V and 7 bases from J, with 13 bases between. Germline values: CDR1 KGHSH, CDR2 LQKENI.

This clonotype has only one observation. The chain employs TRBV5-1 and TRBJ2-3, with D perhaps matching TRBD1 (5 bases). V gave up 0 bases and J gave up 5 bases, with 10 bases separating them. CDR1 is SGHRS, CDR2 YFSETQ, per germline. The CDR3 contains 14 residues. The CDR3, as DNA: TGCGCCAGCAGCTTGGTCAGGGCCGGAGATACGCAGTATTTT. Translating gives CASSLVRAGDTQYF.

The chain uses TRBV5-1 and TRBJ2-5, with TRBD1 matching 9 bases. This CDR3 has 16 residues. V lost 0 bases and J lost 2; bases outside the gene matches: 5. CDR1 and CDR2 (germline): SGHRS, YFSETQ. This chain's CDR3 is CASSLVGGQGQETQYF. The CDR3 region has the DNA TGCGCCAGCAGCTTGGTTGGGGGACAGGGACAAGAGACCCAGTACTTC.

This chain links TRBV5-5 with TRBJ2-2; no reliable D call. Germline V lookup: CDR1 SGHKS, CDR2 YYEKEE (reference sequence). The CDR3 has 17 residues. The V and J ends lost 7 bases and 3 bases respectively, with 22 bases between them. The CDR3 is CASFLALVNLHTGELFF. For the CDR3, the DNA is TGTGCCAGCTTTTTAGCCCTAGTGAACCTACACACCGGGGAGCTGTTTTTT.

The sample holds a few counts of this clonotype. This chain uses TRBV5-1 with TRBJ2-2, with D possibly being TRBD2 (5 bases). With 6 bases removed from V and 4 bases from J, the gap between germline ends came to 10 bases. Germline V gene lookup returns CDR1 SGHRS and CDR2 YFSETQ. This CDR3 is 13 amino acids long. The CDR3 sequence: CASNPGGTGELFF. The CDR3 DNA reads as TGCGCCAGCAACCCCGGAGGCACCGGGGAGCTGTTTTTT. The whole variable domain, remainder taken from reference TRBV5-1 and TRBJ2-2, is KAGVTQTPRYLIKTRGQQVTLSCSPISGHRSVSWYQQTPGQGLQFLFEYFSETQRNKGNFPGRFSGRQFSNSRSEMNVSTLELGDSALYLCASNPGGTGELFFGEGSRLTVL.

This clonotype appeared a single time. This sequence joins TRBV7-2 and TRBJ2-5; D perhaps matches TRBD1 (5 bases). CDR3 length equals 13 residues. V lost 2 bases, J lost 4 bases, and 8 bases lay in between. CDR1 is SGHTA, CDR2 FQGNSA, per germline. The CDR3 loop is CASSLTGVETQYF. In DNA form, the CDR3 reads TGTGCCAGCAGCTTAACAGGAGTAGAGACCCAGTACTTC.

J is TRBJ2-3 and V is TRBV11-2; D possibly corresponds to TRBD2 (6 bases). The germline V and J ends were trimmed by 0 bases and 0 bases, with 13 bases remaining between them. The CDR3 is 17 residues long. From germline, CDR1 is SGHAT and CDR2 FQNNGV. The CDR3 DNA reads as TGTGCCAGCAGCTTAGATCTAGCGTCGGCTAGCACAGATACGCAGTATTTT. This encodes CASSLDLASASTDTQYF.

This clonotype was detected a few times. This sequence joins TRBV12-3 or TRBV12-4 and TRBJ2-1; D gene uncertain. Trimming cost V 7 bases and J 4 bases, with 11 bases left between them. There are 13 residues in the CDR3. CDR3 amino acids: CASTPGPYNEQFF. CDR3 nucleotide sequence: TGTGCCAGCACCCCGGGCCCGTACAATGAGCAGTTCTTC.

V usage is TRBV3-1 and J usage is TRBJ2-5; no reliable D call. Germline assignment: CDR1 LGHDT and CDR2 YNNKEL (reference sequence). This CDR3 has 16 residues. V lost 2 bases to trimming and J lost 4 bases, with 17 bases between them. The CDR3 protein is CASSQTSAEAGETQYF. As DNA, the CDR3 is TGTGCCAGCAGCCAAACCTCGGCCGAGGCCGGAGAGACCCAGTACTTC.

In this sample, this clonotype turned up a few times. The chain carries TRBV11-2 and TRBJ2-3; TRBD2 matches 10 bases. With 5 bases clipped from V and 2 bases from J, the junction kept 13 bases outside the gene matches. The CDR3 contains 18 residues. The V gene's germline CDR1 is SGHAT and CDR2 FQNNGV. The CDR3 here is CASSPYFLSGRTTDTQYF. Written as DNA, the CDR3 is TGTGCCAGCAGCCCTTATTTTCTTAGCGGGAGGACCACAGATACGCAGTATTTT.

The V gene is TRBV7-2, the J gene TRBJ1-4; tentative D call: TRBD1 (5 bases). Trimming stripped 6 bases from V and 5 bases from J, with 16 bases between. Germline assignment: CDR1 SGHTA and CDR2 FQGNSA. This CDR3 region has 15 residues. The DNA for the CDR3 is TGTGCCAGCAGTCAATCCGGGACTCGAAATGAAAAACTGTTTTTT. It yields the protein CASSQSGTRNEKLFF.

The sample holds a few counts of this clonotype. The chain couples TRBV20-1 to TRBJ2-7; TRBD2 is a possible D gene (5 bases). Trimming shortened V by 4 bases and J by 0 bases, and 13 bases separated the two germline ends. The CDR3 contains 14 residues. The germline CDR1 and CDR2 sequences are DFQATT and SNEGSKA (reference sequence). CDR3 sequence reads: CSATPGRGSYEQYF. The DNA for the CDR3 is TGCAGTGCTACCCCCGGTCGGGGCTCCTACGAGCAGTACTTC.

This clonotype was detected only a few times. The chain links TRBV28 to TRBJ1-4, with TRBD1 as a possible D gene (5 bases). The germline V and J ends were trimmed by 6 bases and 6 bases, with 8 bases remaining between them. From germline, CDR1 is MDHEN and CDR2 SYDVKM. This CDR3 has 12 amino acids. This chain's CDR3 is CASSPGDEKLFF. CDR3 coding DNA: TGTGCCAGCAGCCCGGGGGATGAAAAACTGTTTTTT.

The chain recombines TRBV5-1 with TRBJ2-1; D perhaps matches TRBD1 (6 bases). The CDR3 contains 12 residues. Trimming cost V 4 bases and J 7 bases, with 9 bases left between them. Germline CDR1 reads SGHRS; CDR2 reads YFSETQ. In DNA, the CDR3 is TGCGCCAGCAGCCACGACAGGAATGAGCAGTTCTTC. Translation gives CASSHDRNEQFF. The full variable domain, completed using reference TRBV5-1 and TRBJ2-1, is KAGVTQTPRYLIKTRGQQVTLSCSPISGHRSVSWYQQTPGQGLQFLFEYFSETQRNKGNFPGRFSGRQFSNSRSEMNVSTLELGDSALYLCASSHDRNEQFFGPGTRLTVL.

In nucleotides, the CDR3 is TGTGCCAGCAGTGGTAGGGTGGGAAACACCATATATTTT. Its translation: CASSGRVGNTIYF. V gene TRBV12-3 or TRBV12-4 combines with J gene TRBJ1-3; D ambiguous. This CDR3 has 13 residues. Trimming removed 5 bases at V and 4 bases at J, with 9 bases between.

This clonotype was observed many times. The chain's CDR3 is CASSPDRVPLTDTQYF. DNA for the CDR3: TGTGCCAGCAGTCCGGACAGGGTACCTCTGACAGATACGCAGTATTTT. The V gene is TRBV27, the J gene TRBJ2-3; 8 bases are a match to TRBD1. The CDR3 runs 16 residues. V trimming: 5 bases; J trimming: 3 bases; junction bases outside the gene matches: 10. The germline CDR1 and CDR2 sequences are MNHEY and SMNVEV (reference sequence).

At least ten counts were recorded for this clonotype. The chain carries TRBV18 and TRBJ2-1; TRBD1 matches 12 bases. The J segment lost 4 bases and the V segment lost 3 bases, leaving 16 bases of the junction unmatched. CDR1 KGHSH and CDR2 LQKENI come from the germline V gene. This CDR3 is 20 amino acids long. In nucleotides, the CDR3 is TGTGCCAGCTCACCCGGCTGGGACAGGGGGCCAAACCAGCTGTACAATGAGCAGTTCTTC. Residues: CASSPGWDRGPNQLYNEQFF.

This chain links TRBV5-1 with TRBJ1-1; D gene unclear. Trimming removed 3 bases at V and 4 bases at J, with 10 bases between. Per germline, CDR1 SGHRS and CDR2 YFSETQ. The CDR3 totals 13 residues. CDR3 DNA sequence: TGCGCCAGCAGCTGGACGGGTAGCACTGAAGCTTTCTTT. This codes for CASSWTGSTEAFF.

This clonotype has only a few counts. This rearrangement joins TRBV20-1 to TRBJ1-3; a weak D match, TRBD1 (6 bases). V lost 5 bases to trimming and J lost 0 bases, with 11 bases between them. CDR3 length: 14 residues. Per the germline V gene, CDR1 is DFQATT and CDR2 is SNEGSKA (reference sequence). This chain's CDR3 is CSARDTISGNTIYF. CDR3 DNA sequence: TGCAGTGCTCGGGACACCATCTCTGGAAACACCATATATTTT.

The chain recombines TRBV20-1 with TRBJ2-7, with D possibly called TRBD1 or TRBD2 (5 bases each). Trimming took off 0 bases at V and 2 bases at J, with 14 bases between the two ends. This CDR3 is built from 15 residues. The germline gives CDR1 DFQATT, CDR2 SNEGSKA (reference sequence). The CDR3 coding sequence is TGCAGTGCTAGAGATGGAGCAGGGAGTGCCTACGAGCAGTACTTC. It specifies CSARDGAGSAYEQYF.

The genes are TRBV12-3 or TRBV12-4 and TRBJ1-2; 10 nucleotides agree with TRBD1. The CDR3 loop spans 13 amino acids. J lost 6 bases, V lost 7 bases, and 5 bases had no gene match. DNA of the CDR3: TGTGCCAGCACTCCGGGACAGGGGCATGGCTACACCTTC. Protein sequence: CASTPGQGHGYTF.

This chain links TRBV11-1 with TRBJ2-2; a weak D match, TRBD1 (6 bases). From germline, CDR1 is SGHAT and CDR2 FQDESV (reference sequence). CDR3 length equals 17 residues. Trimming pared 5 bases from V and 6 bases from J, leaving 22 bases between. The CDR3 DNA reads TGTGCCAGCAGCCTACAGGGATTGCGTTCGGTCCCCGGGGAGCTGTTTTTT. Translation: CASSLQGLRSVPGELFF.

This chain uses TRBV20-1 with TRBJ2-1; no reliable D call. Germline V gene lookup returns CDR1 DFQATT and CDR2 SNEGSKA (reference sequence). V lost 0 bases to trimming and J lost 7 bases, with 10 bases between them. The CDR3 contains 13 residues. The CDR3 nucleotides are TGCAGTGCTAGAGATCCTTTAGTAAATGAGCAGTTCTTC. Amino acids: CSARDPLVNEQFF.

This clonotype was seen more than once but under ten times. V is TRBV5-6 and J is TRBJ1-1, with D tentatively TRBD1 (5 bases). The CDR3 runs 12 residues. V lost 4 bases and J 5 bases, leaving 9 bases between the germline ends. Germline loops: CDR1 SGHDT, CDR2 YYEEEE. DNA for the CDR3: TGTGCCAGCAGCAGAGGGGAAACTGAAGCTTTCTTT. Translated, it gives CASSRGETEAFF.

The J gene is TRBJ1-2, the V gene TRBV29-1; perhaps TRBD1 as D (5 bases). The CDR3 spans 13 residues. Germline-derived CDR1 and CDR2 are SQVTM and ANQGSEA. V gave up 7 bases and J gave up 7 bases, with 19 bases separating them. CDR3 bases: TGCAGCGATAGGGACCGCCTAGCGGGTGGCTACACCTTC. It specifies CSDRDRLAGGYTF. Complete variable domain (other parts from reference TRBV29-1 and TRBJ1-2): SAVISQKPSRDICQRGTSLTIQCQVDSQVTMMFWYRQQPGQSLTLIATANQGSEATYESGFVIDKFPISRPNLTFSTLTVSNMSPEDSSIYLCSDRDRLAGGYTFGSGTRLTVV.

The chain uses TRBV20-1 and TRBJ2-7; 9 positions agree with TRBD2. CDR3 length: 15 amino acids. Germline values: CDR1 DFQATT, CDR2 SNEGSKA (reference sequence). Trimming cost V 7 bases and J 3 bases; bases outside gene matches: 13. CDR3 loop: CSVVVPGLAVYEQYF. DNA for the CDR3: TGCAGTGTGGTGGTCCCGGGACTAGCCGTCTACGAGCAGTACTTC.